The 2 T cell receptor beta chains below come from one sample, sequenced in a study of blood T cell repertoires in COVID-19 (dated by TCRdb to the early 2020s). Library preparation employed the immunoSEQ multiplex PCR assay. The source is immuneACCESS, and TCRdb retained only in-frame sequences with V and J called. Part of the clones is not carried over; for the studies checked, unresolved V genes explain less than half of this, and the remainder is unexplained. In all, the sample holds 200,000 to 300,000 clones, and around 87% of those were seen once. The ten largest clones represent 5.2% of the sample. Sequenced: peripheral blood. The receptors come from a woman aged 55-75 years with COVID-19, enrolled during active disease.

The gene calls are TRBV11-2 and TRBJ2-3, with 12 bases aligning to TRBD2. The CDR3 is made up of 18 amino acids. CDR1 SGHAT and CDR2 FQNNGV come from the germline V gene. Trimming at V came to 4 bases and at J to 2 bases, leaving 10 bases not matched to a gene. The CDR3 protein is CASSSGRLAGEHTDTQYF. Written as DNA, the CDR3 is TGTGCCAGCAGCTCAGGCAGACTAGCGGGAGAGCACACAGATACGCAGTATTTT. Complete variable domain (other parts from reference TRBV11-2 and TRBJ2-3): EAGVAQSPRYKIIEKRQSVAFWCNPISGHATLYWYQQILGQGPKLLIQFQNNGVVDDSQLPKDRFSAERLKGVDSTLKIQPAKLEDSAVYLCASSSGRLAGEHTDTQYFGPGTRLTVL.

The chain joins TRBV6-5 to TRBJ2-7, with TRBD2 matching over 15 bases. Unmatched junction bases numbered 0, after V lost 6 bases and J lost 3 bases. The CDR3 sequence is 14 residues long. The germline CDR1 and CDR2 sequences are MNHEY and SVGAGI. The CDR3 coding sequence is TGTGCCAGCAGGGGACTAGCGGGAGGCTACGAGCAGTACTTC. Protein product: CASRGLAGGYEQYF.